This T cell receptor beta chain comes out of a study of technical replicates of blood from a handful of donors. The assay was immunoSEQ multiplex PCR, and TCRdb's table has in-frame clones only and misses some. Here the sample spans about 63,000 clones, roughly 86% being singletons. The CDR3 consists of 16 residues. V lost 6 bases and J lost 0; bases outside the gene matches: 10. Germline CDR1 is SNHLY and CDR2 is FYNNEI. The chain recombines TRBV2 with TRBJ2-7; 8 positions agree with TRBD2. The receptor was isolated from a human donor in good health. Some clones in this sample may be carry-over from other donors' samples. The sequenced material came from PBMCs. This chain's CDR3 is CASRVDGGRSSYEQYF. The CDR3 nucleotides read TGTGCCAGCAGGGTAGATGGCGGGAGGAGCTCCTACGAGCAGTACTTC.